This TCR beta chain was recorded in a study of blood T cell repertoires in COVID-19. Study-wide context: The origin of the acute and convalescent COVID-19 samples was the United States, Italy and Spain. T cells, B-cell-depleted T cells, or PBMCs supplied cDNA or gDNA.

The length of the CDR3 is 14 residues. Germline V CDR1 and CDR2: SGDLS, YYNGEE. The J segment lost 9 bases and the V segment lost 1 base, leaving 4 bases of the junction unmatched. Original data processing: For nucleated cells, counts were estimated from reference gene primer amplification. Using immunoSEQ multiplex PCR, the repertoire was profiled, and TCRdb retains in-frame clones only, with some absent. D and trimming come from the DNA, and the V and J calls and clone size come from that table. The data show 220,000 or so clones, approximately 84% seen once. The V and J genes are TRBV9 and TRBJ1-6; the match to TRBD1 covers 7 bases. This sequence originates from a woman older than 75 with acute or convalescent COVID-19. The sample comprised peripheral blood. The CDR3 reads CASSVTRQGSPLHF. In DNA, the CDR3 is TGTGCCAGCAGCGTAACGAGACAGGGTTCACCCCTCCACTTT.